The count of the clone carrying this TCR beta chain is one. The data were obtained in a study of blood T cell repertoires in COVID-19. The CDR3 length is 13 residues. The V gene's germline CDR1 is SGHTA and CDR2 FQGNSA. Trimming pared 3 bases from V and 4 bases from J, leaving 9 bases between. The data were produced by immunoSEQ multiplex PCR, yet TCRdb's version contains in-frame clones alone and is incomplete. The table has under 150,000 clones, approximately 85% seen once; the top ten hold more than 5%. Sequences were obtained from peripheral blood. The receptor was isolated from a woman in her sixties with COVID-19, enrolled during active disease. This chain joins TRBV7-2 and TRBJ1-1, with D perhaps matching TRBD1 (5 bases). The CDR3 reads CASSFSGATEAFF. CDR3 sequence (DNA): TGTGCCAGCAGCTTTAGTGGGGCCACTGAAGCTTTCTTT.